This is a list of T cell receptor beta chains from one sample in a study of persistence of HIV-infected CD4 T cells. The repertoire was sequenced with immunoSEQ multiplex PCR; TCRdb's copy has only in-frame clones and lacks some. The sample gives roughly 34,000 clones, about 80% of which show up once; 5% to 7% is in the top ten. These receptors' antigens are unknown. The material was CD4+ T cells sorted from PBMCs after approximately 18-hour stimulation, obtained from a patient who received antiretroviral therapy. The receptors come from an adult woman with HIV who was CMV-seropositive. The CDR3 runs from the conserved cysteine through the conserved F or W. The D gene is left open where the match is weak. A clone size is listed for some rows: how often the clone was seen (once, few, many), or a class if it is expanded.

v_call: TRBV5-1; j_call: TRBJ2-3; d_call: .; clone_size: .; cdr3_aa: CASSLERTRDTQYF; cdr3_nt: TGCGCCAGCAGCTTGGAGCGGACAAGAGATACGCAGTATTTT
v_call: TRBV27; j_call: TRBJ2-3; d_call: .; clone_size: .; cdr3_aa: CASSLGRGWGTDTQYF; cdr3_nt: TGTGCCAGCAGCCTTGGGCGCGGGTGGGGCACAGATACGCAGTATTTT
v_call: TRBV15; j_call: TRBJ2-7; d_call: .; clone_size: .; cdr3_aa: CATSRAQGFSYEQYF; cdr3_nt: TGTGCCACCAGCAGGGCTCAGGGGTTCTCCTACGAGCAGTACTTC
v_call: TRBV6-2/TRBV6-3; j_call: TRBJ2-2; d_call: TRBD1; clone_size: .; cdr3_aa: CASSQGAYTGELFF; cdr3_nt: TGTGCCAGCAGCCAGGGGGCCTACACCGGGGAGCTGTTTTTT
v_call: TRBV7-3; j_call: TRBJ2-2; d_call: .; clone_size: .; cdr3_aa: CASSLLGMSGELFF; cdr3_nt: TGTGCCAGCAGTCTCCTTGGGATGAGCGGGGAGCTGTTTTTT
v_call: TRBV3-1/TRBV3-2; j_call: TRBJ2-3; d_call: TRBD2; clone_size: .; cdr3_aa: CASSQAGTRRSADTQYF; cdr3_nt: TGTGCCAGCAGCCAAGCGGGGACTAGGAGGTCGGCAGATACGCAGTATTTT
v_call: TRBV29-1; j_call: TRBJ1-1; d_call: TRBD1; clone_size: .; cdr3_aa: CSDRGRYGEAFF; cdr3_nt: TGCAGCGACAGGGGGCGTTACGGTGAAGCTTTCTTT
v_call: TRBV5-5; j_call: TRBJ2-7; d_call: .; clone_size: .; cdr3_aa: CASWPGTSNGEQYF; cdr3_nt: TGTGCCAGTTGGCCAGGGACATCGAACGGTGAGCAGTACTTC
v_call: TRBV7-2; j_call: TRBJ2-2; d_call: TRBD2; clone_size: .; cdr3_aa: CASSLGLASGGELFF; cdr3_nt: TGTGCCAGCAGCCTGGGACTAGCATCGGGGGGGGAGCTGTTTTTT
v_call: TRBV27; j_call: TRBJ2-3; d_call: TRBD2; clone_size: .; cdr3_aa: CASSSRGLANTDTQYF; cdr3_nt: TGTGCCAGCAGTTCGAGGGGACTAGCGAACACAGATACGCAGTATTTT
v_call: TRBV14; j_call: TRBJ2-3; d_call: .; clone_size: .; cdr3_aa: CASSQPRGFGGDTQYF; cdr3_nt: TGTGCCAGCAGCCAGCCCCGGGGTTTCGGCGGAGATACGCAGTATTTT
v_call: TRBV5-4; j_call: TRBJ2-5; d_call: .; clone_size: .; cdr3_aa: CASSFRGGGETQYF; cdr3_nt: TGTGCCAGCAGCTTCAGGGGGGGCGGGGAGACCCAGTACTTC
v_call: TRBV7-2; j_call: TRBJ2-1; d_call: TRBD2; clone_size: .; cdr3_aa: CASSLERGGPNEQFF; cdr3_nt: TGTGCCAGCAGCTTAGAGCGGGGGGGCCCCAATGAGCAGTTCTTC
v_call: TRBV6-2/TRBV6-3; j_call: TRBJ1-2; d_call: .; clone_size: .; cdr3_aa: CASSLNRDSTTYGYTF; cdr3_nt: TGTGCCAGCAGTCTAAACCGGGACTCGACCACCTATGGCTACACCTTC
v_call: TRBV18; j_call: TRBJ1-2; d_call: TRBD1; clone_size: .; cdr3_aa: CASSPKQGEGYTF; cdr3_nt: TGTGCCAGCTCACCAAAACAGGGGGAAGGCTACACCTTC
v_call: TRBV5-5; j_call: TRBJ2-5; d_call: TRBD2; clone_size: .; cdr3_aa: CASSLRALAGGQETQYF; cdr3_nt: TGTGCCAGCAGCTTGCGAGCTCTAGCGGGGGGACAAGAGACCCAGTACTTC
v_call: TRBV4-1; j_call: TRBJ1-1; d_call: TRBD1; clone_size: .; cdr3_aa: CASSQEGFPFTLGQGNTEAFF; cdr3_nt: TGCGCCAGCAGCCAAGAGGGGTTCCCGTTCACCTTAGGACAGGGTAACACTGAAGCTTTCTTT
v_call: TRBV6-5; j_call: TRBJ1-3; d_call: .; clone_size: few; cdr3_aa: CASSRARGNTIYF; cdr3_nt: TGTGCCAGCAGCCGGGCGCGAGGAAACACCATATATTTT
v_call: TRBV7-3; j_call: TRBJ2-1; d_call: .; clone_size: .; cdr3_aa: CASSPSGNEQFF; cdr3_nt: TGTGCCAGCAGCCCCTCGGGAAATGAGCAGTTCTTC
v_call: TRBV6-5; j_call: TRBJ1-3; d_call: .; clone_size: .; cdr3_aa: CASSTTGFSGNTIYF; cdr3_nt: TGTGCCAGCAGTACCACGGGTTTCTCTGGAAACACCATATATTTT
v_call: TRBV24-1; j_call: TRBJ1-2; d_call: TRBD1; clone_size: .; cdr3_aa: CATSDLEPGQEYGIYGYTF; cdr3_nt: TGTGCCACCAGTGATTTAGAACCGGGACAGGAATATGGGATCTATGGCTACACCTTC
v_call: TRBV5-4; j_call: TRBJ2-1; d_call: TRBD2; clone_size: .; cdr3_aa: CASSLMGGGYNEQFF; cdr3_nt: TGTGCCAGCAGCTTGATGGGCGGGGGCTACAATGAGCAGTTCTTC
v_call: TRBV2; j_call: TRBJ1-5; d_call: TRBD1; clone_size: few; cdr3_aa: CASSEEQGAQPQHF; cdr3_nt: TGTGCCAGCAGTGAAGAACAGGGGGCCCAGCCCCAGCATTTT
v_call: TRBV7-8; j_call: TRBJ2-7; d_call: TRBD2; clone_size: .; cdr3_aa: CASSFGTSGGSYEQYF; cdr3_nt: TGTGCCAGCAGCTTCGGGACTAGCGGGGGGTCCTACGAGCAGTACTTC
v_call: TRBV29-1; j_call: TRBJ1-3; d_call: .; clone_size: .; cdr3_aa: CSVNRGSGNTIYF; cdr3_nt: TGCAGCGTTAACAGAGGCTCTGGAAACACCATATATTTT
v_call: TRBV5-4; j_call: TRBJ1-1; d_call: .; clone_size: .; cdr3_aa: CASSLGGSRLNTEAFF; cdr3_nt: TGTGCCAGCAGCTTGGGGGGCTCGAGATTGAACACTGAAGCTTTCTTT
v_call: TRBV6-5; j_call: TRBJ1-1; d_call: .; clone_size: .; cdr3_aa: CASSLLRDTEAFF; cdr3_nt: TGTGCCAGCAGTTTATTGAGGGACACTGAAGCTTTCTTT
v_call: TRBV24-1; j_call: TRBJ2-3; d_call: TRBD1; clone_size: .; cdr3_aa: CATSDLGQGVSDTQYF; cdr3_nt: TGTGCCACCAGTGATCTCGGACAGGGGGTCTCAGATACGCAGTATTTT
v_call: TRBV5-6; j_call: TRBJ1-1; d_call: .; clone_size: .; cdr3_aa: CASGKTGSNTEAFF; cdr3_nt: TGTGCCAGCGGGAAGACAGGCTCGAACACTGAAGCTTTCTTT
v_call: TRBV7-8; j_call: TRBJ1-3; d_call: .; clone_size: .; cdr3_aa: CASSLGTTGNTIYF; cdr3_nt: TGTGCCAGCAGCTTAGGGACTACTGGAAACACCATATATTTT
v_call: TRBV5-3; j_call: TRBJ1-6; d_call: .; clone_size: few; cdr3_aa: CVWGRAEDNSPLHF; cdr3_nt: TGTGTTTGGGGCAGAGCTGAGGATAATTCACCCCTCCACTTT
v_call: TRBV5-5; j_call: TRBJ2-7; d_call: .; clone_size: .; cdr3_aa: CASSLLGPSYEQYF; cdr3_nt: TGTGCCAGCAGCTTGCTCGGCCCCTCCTACGAGCAGTACTTC
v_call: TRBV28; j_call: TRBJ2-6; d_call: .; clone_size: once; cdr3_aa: CASGLPGTGANVLTF; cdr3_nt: TGTGCCAGCGGACTCCCCGGGACAGGGGCCAACGTCCTGACTTTC
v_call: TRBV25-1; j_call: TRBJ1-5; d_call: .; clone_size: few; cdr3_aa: CASSAGGLGDFNQPQHF; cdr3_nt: TGTGCCAGCAGTGCCGGGGGACTAGGGGATTTCAATCAGCCCCAGCATTTT
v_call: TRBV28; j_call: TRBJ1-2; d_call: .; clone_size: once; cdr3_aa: CASGRLRGYTF; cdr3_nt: TGTGCCAGCGGTAGGCTGCGGGGCTACACCTTC
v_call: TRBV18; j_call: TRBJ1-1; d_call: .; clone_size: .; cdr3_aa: CASSPLGSTSNTEAFF; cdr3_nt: TGTGCCAGCTCACCACTGGGCAGTACTTCGAACACTGAAGCTTTCTTT
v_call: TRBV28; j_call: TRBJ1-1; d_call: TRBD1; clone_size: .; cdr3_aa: CASSLPQGASKWTEAFF; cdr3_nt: TGTGCCAGCAGTCTTCCACAGGGGGCCTCCAAGTGGACTGAAGCTTTCTTT
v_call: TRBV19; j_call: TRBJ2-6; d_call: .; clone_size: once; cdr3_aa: CASSTNRESGANVLTF; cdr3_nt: TGTGCCAGTAGTACAAACAGGGAATCTGGGGCCAACGTCCTGACTTTC
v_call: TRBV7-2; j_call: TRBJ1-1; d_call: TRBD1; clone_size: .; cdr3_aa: CASSSSRDRIEAFF; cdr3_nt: TGTGCCAGCAGCTCGTCCCGGGACAGGATTGAAGCTTTCTTT
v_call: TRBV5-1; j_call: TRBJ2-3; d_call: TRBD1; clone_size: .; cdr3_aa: CASSMDRGTDTQYF; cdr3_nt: TGCGCCAGCAGCATGGACAGGGGCACAGATACGCAGTATTTT
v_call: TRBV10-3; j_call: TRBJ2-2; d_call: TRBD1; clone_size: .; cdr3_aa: CAIKGDRGFAGELFF; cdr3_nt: TGTGCCATCAAAGGCGACAGGGGGTTTGCCGGGGAGCTGTTTTTT
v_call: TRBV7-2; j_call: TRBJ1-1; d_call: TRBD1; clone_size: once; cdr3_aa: CASSKNRDRVEAFF; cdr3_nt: TGTGCCAGCAGCAAGAACCGGGACAGGGTTGAAGCTTTCTTT
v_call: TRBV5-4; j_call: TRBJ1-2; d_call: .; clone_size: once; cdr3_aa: CASSPPGNYGYTF; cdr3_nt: TGTGCCAGCAGCCCACCGGGGAACTATGGCTACACCTTC
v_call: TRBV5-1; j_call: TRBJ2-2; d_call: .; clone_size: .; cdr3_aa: CASSDRDNTGGLFF; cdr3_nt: TGCGCCAGCAGCGACAGGGATAACACCGGGGGGCTGTTTTTT
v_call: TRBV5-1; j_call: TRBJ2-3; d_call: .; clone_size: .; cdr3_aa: CASSPGTRADTQYF; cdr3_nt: TGCGCCAGCAGCCCCGGGACCAGGGCAGATACGCAGTATTTT
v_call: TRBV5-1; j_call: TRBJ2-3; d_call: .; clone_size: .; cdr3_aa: CASSLGDFGTDTQYF; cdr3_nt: TGCGCCAGCAGCTTGGGGGACTTTGGCACAGATACGCAGTATTTT
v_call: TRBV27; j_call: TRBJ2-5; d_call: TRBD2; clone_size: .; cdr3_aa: CASSASGRAETQYF; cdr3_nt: TGTGCCAGCAGTGCAAGCGGGAGGGCGGAGACCCAGTACTTC
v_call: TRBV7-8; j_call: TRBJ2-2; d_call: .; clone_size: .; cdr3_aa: CASSQGQNTGELFF; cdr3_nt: TGTGCCAGCAGCCAGGGACAGAACACCGGGGAGCTGTTTTTT
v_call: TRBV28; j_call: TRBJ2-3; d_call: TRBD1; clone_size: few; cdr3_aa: CASSGTGVGNTQYF; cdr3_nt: TGTGCCAGCAGTGGGACAGGGGTAGGGAATACGCAGTATTTT
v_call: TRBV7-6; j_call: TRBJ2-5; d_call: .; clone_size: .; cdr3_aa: CASSLGAHQETQYF; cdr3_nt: TGTGCCAGCAGCTTAGGGGCACATCAAGAGACCCAGTACTTC
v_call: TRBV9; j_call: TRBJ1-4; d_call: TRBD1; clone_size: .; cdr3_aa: CASSVEGQGYEKLFF; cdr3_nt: TGTGCCAGCAGCGTAGAGGGACAGGGGTACGAAAAACTGTTTTTT
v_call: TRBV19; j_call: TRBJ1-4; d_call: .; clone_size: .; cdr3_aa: CASSIETSTNEKLFF; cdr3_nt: TGTGCCAGTAGTATAGAGACTTCAACTAATGAAAAACTGTTTTTT